This TCR beta chain is drawn from a study of cytomegalovirus exposure and HLA in healthy donors. The V and J ends lost 5 bases and 12 bases respectively, with 20 bases between them. CDR1 SGHAT and CDR2 FQNNGV come from the germline V gene. The CDR3 has 14 amino acids. For this clone: Antigen unknown.

The study's findings and limits: Common viral pathogens seemed, in a later analysis, to connect with several of the most significant clusters. There were fewer than 200 TCR beta chains listed as cytomegalovirus-associated. 87-base-pair reads could not separate some V segments, including TRBV6-2 and TRBV6-3.

PCR employed 60 Vbeta and 13 Jbeta primers. The repertoire was sequenced with immunoSEQ multiplex PCR; TCRdb's copy has only in-frame clones and lacks some. The table shows approximately 150,000 clones, with 76% occurring only once. The receptor was isolated from a man aged 55 to 70 in good health and CMV-seronegative. The rearrangement links TRBV11-2 to TRBJ2-1, with D possibly being TRBD2 (7 bases). The material sequenced was PBMCs. The CDR3 region has the DNA TGTGCCAGCAGCAACTGGGGGGGGCAGGGAGGGCAGTTCTTC. The encoded protein is CASSNWGGQGGQFF.